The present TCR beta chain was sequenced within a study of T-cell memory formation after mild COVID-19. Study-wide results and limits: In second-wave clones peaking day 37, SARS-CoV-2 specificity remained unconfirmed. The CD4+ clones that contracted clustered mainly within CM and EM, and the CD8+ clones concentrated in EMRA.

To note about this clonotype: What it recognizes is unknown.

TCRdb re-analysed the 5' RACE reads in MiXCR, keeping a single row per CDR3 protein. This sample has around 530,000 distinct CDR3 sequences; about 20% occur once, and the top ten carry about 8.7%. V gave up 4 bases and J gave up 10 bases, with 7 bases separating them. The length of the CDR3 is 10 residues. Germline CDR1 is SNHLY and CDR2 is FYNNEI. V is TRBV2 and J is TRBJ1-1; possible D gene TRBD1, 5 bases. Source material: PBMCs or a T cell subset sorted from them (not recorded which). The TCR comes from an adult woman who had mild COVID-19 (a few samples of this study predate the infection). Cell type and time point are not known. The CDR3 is CASSVTAAFF. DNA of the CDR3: TGTGCCAGCAGTGTGACAGCAGCTTTCTTT. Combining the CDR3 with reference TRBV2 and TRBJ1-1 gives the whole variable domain EPEVTQTPSHQVTQMGQEVILRCVPISNHLYFYWYRQILGQKVEFLVSFYNNEISEKSEIFDDQFSVERPDGSNFTLKIRSTKLEDSAMYFCASSVTAAFFGQGTRLTVV.